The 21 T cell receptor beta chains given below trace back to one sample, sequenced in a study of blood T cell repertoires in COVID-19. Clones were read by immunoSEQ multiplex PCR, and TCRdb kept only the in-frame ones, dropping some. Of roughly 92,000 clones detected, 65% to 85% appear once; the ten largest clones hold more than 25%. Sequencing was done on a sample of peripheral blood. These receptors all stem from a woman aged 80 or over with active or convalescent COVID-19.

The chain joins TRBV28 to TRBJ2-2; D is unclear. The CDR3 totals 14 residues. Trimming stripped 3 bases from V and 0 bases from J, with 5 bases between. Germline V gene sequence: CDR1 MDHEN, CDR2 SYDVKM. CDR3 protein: CASSFLPNTGELFF. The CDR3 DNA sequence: TGTGCCAGCAGTTTTCTCCCGAACACCGGGGAGCTGTTTTTT.

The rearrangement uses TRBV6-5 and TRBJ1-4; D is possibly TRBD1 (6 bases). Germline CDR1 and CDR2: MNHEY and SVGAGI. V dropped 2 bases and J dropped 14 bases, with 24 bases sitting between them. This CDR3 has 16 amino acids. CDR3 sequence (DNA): TGTGCCAGCAGTTACCAGAGGGGGGGGGTACCATTTGCGCTGTTTTTT. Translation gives CASSYQRGGVPFALFF.

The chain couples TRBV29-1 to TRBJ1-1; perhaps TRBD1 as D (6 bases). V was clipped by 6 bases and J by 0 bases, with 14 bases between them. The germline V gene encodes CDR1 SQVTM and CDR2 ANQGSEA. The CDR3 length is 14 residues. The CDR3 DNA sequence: TGCAGCGTCGACGACGGACAGATGAACACTGAAGCTTTCTTT. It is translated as CSVDDGQMNTEAFF. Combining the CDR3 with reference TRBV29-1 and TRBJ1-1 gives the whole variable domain SAVISQKPSRDICQRGTSLTIQCQVDSQVTMMFWYRQQPGQSLTLIATANQGSEATYESGFVIDKFPISRPNLTFSTLTVSNMSPEDSSIYLCSVDDGQMNTEAFFGQGTRLTVV.

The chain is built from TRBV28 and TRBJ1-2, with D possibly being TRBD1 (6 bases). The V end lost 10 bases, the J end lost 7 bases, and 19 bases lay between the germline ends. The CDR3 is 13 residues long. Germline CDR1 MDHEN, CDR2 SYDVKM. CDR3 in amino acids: CATTRGGWRGYTF. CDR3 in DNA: TGTGCCACCACTAGGGGGGGGTGGCGTGGCTACACCTTC.

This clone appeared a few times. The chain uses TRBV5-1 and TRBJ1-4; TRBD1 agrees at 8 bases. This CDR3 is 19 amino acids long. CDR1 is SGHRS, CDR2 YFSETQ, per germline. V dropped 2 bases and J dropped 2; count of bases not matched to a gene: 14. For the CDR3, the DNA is TGCGCCAGCAGCTTTTCAGGGGGCAATCCAGTCGCGACTAATGAAAAACTGTTTTTT. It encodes CASSFSGGNPVATNEKLFF.

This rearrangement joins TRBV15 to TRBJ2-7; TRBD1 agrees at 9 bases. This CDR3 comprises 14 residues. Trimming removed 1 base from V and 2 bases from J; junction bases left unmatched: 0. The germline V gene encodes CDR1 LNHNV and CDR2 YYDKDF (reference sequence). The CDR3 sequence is CATSRGDRAYEQYF. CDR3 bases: TGTGCCACCAGCAGAGGGGACAGGGCCTACGAGCAGTACTTC.

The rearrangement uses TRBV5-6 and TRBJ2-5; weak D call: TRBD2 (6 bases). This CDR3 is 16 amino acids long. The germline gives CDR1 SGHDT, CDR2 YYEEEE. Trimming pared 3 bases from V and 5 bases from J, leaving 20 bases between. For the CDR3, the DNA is TGTGCCAGCAGCTCCGGTCTTGGGGGAGGCACGGAGACCCAGTACTTC. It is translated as CASSSGLGGGTETQYF.

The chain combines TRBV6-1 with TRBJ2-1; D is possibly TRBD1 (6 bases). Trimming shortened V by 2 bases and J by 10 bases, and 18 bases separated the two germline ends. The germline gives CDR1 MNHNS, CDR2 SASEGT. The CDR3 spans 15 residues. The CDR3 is CASSEFLGAQAEQFF. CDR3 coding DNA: TGTGCCAGCAGTGAATTCCTGGGGGCACAGGCCGAGCAGTTCTTC.

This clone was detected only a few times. Here the CDR3 reads CASSQGQNTEAFF. Here the CDR3 DNA reads TGCGCCAGCAGCCAGGGACAGAACACTGAAGCTTTCTTT. The chain uses TRBV5-1 and TRBJ1-1; D is possibly TRBD1 (6 bases). CDR3 length: 13 residues. Trimming removed 4 bases at V and 1 base at J, with 8 bases between. Per germline, CDR1 SGHRS and CDR2 YFSETQ.

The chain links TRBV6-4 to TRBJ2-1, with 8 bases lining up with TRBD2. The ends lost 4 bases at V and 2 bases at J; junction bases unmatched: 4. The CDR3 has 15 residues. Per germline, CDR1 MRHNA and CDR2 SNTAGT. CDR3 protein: CASSALGLAYNEQFF. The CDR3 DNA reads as TGTGCCAGCAGTGCCTTGGGACTAGCCTACAATGAGCAGTTCTTC.

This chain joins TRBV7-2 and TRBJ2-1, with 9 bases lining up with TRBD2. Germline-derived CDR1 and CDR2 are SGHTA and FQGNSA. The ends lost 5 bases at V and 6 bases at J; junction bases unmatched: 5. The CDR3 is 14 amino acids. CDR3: CASSQWTSVNEQFF. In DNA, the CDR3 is TGTGCCAGCAGCCAGTGGACTAGCGTCAATGAGCAGTTCTTC.

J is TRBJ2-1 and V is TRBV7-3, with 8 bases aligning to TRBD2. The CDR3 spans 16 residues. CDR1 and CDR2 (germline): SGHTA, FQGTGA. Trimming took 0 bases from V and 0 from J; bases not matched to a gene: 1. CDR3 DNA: TGTGCCAGCAGCTTAACCGGGACTAGCTCCTACAATGAGCAGTTCTTC. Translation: CASSLTGTSSYNEQFF.

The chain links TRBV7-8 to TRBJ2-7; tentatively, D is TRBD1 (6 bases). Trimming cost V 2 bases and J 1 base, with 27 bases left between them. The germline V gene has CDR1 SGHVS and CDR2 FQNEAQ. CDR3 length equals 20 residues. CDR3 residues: CASSLSLLLGVRDTSYEQYF. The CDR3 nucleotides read TGTGCCAGCAGCTTAAGCTTGTTGTTGGGGGTCCGGGACACATCCTACGAGCAGTACTTC.

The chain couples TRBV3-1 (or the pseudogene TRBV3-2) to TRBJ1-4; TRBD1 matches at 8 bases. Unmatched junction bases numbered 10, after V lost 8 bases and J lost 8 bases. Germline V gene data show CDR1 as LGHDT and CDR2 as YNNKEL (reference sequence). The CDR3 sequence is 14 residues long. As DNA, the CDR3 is TGTGCCAGCGGTCGACAGGGGTTCGACGAAAAACTGTTTTTT. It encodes CASGRQGFDEKLFF.

The CDR3 sequence: CASSLPREHTGELFF. Written as DNA, the CDR3 is TGCGCCAGCAGCCTACCGCGGGAGCACACCGGGGAGCTGTTTTTT. V usage is TRBV5-1 and J usage is TRBJ2-2, with 7 bases matching TRBD2. After removal of 4 bases from V and 3 bases from J, the junction contained 6 bases not matched to a gene. This CDR3 has 15 residues. Germline V lookup: CDR1 SGHRS, CDR2 YFSETQ.

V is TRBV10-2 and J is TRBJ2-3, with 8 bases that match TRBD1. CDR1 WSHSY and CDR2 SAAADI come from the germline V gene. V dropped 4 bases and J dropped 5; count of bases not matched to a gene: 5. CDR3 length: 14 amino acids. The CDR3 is CASSGQGAGDTQYF. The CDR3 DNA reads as TGCGCCAGCAGTGGGCAGGGGGCAGGAGATACGCAGTATTTT.

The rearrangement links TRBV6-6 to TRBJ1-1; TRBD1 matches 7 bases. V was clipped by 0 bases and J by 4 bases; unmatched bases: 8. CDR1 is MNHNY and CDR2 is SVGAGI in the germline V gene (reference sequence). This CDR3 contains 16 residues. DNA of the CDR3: TGTGCCAGCAGTTACTCGAGGGACAGCGGATTCACTGAAGCTTTCTTT. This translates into CASSYSRDSGFTEAFF.

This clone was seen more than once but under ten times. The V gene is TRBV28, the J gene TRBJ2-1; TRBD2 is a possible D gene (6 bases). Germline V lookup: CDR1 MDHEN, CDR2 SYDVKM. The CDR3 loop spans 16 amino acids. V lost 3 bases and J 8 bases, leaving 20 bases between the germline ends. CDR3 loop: CASSFQGGNHNDEQFF. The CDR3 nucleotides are TGTGCCAGCAGTTTTCAGGGCGGGAACCACAATGATGAGCAGTTCTTC.

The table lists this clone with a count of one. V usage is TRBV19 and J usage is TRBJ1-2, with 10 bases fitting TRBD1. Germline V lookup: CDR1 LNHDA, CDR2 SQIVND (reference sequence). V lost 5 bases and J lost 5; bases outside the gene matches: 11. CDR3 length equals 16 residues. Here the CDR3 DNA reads TGTGCCAGTAGTCGCGCGGCGAGGACAGGGGGTTATGGCTACACCTTC. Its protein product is CASSRAARTGGYGYTF.

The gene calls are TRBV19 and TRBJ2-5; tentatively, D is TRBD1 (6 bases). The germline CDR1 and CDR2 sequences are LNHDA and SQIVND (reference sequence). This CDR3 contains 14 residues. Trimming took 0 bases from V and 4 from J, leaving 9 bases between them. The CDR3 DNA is TGTGCCAGTAGTATAGAACAGGGTCGAGAGACCCAGTACTTC. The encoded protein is CASSIEQGRETQYF.

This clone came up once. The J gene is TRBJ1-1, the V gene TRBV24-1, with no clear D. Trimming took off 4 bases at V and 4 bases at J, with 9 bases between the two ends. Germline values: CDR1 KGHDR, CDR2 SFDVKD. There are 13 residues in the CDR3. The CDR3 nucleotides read TGTGCCACCAGTGAGCCTGCGGGCACTGAAGCTTTCTTT. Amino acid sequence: CATSEPAGTEAFF.